The 2 T cell receptor beta chains below come from one sample, sequenced in a study of PD-1 blockade in classical Hodgkin lymphoma. Clones were sequenced by immunoSEQ multiplex PCR, and TCRdb holds only the in-frame ones, with some missing. The sample lists around 36,000 clones, 87% occurring once. Every patient experienced relapse after autologous stem cell transplantation, and brentuximab vedotin exposure varied. Sample: peripheral blood mononuclear cells (PBMCs), taken at baseline. These receptors were obtained from a human donor with classical Hodgkin lymphoma.

The chain couples TRBV19 to TRBJ1-2; 9 nucleotides align to TRBD1. This CDR3 has 17 residues. The ends lost 3 bases at V and 4 bases at J; junction bases unmatched: 12. Germline CDR1 reads LNHDA; CDR2 reads SQIVND (reference sequence). For the CDR3, the DNA is TGTGCCAGTAGTATTGAAGTGGACAGGGGCCAGGGCTATGGCTACACCTTC. This encodes CASSIEVDRGQGYGYTF.

This clone was seen a few times. V gene TRBV10-3 combines with J gene TRBJ1-6, with 8 positions matching TRBD1. The junction had 7 bases not matched to a gene; V was cut back by 11 bases and J by 7 bases. The germline CDR1 and CDR2 sequences are ENHRY and SYGVKD. The CDR3 loop spans 13 amino acids. CDR3 region: CASDRGGNSPLHF. The CDR3 region has the DNA TGTGCCTCTGACAGGGGTGGGAATTCACCCCTCCACTTT.